The 19 T cell receptor beta chains in this list originate from one sample, sequenced in a study of beta chain features in type 1 diabetes. All of the isolated RNA was reverse transcribed, so expressed TCRB transcripts were sequenced. Sequencing was performed with immunoSEQ multiplex PCR; in TCRdb, only in-frame clones are kept and a portion is missing. The data show approximately 84,000 clones, 30% to 40% seen once. The sample comprised stem cell memory CD4+ T cells from blood. The receptors come from a woman younger than 35 in good health.

In its sample, this clone was seen a few times. The CDR3 sequence: CASSPPLSSYGYTF. The CDR3 bases are TGCGCCAGCAGCCCACCACTCTCGAGTTATGGCTACACCTTC. The V and J genes are TRBV5-1 and TRBJ1-2; D ambiguous. V gave up 4 bases and J gave up 5 bases, with 15 bases separating them. Per germline, CDR1 SGHRS and CDR2 YFSETQ. This CDR3 region has 14 residues.

V is TRBV4-2 and J is TRBJ2-7; 14 bases map to TRBD2. The CDR3 sequence is 19 residues long. Germline V gene lookup returns CDR1 LGHNA and CDR2 YNFKEQ. Losses at the gene ends were 1 base for V and 0 bases for J; bases not matched to a gene: 8. CDR3 DNA sequence: TGTGCCAGCAGCCAAGCAGAGGGACTAGCGGGGGCCAGCTCCTACGAGCAGTACTTC. The encoded protein is CASSQAEGLAGASSYEQYF.

The chain combines TRBV5-5 with TRBJ2-5; TRBD1 matches at 12 bases. CDR3 length: 17 amino acids. V lost 3 bases, J lost 2 bases, and 8 bases stayed unmatched. Germline V lookup: CDR1 SGHKS, CDR2 YYEKEE (reference sequence). The CDR3 reads CASSWSRDRGRQETQYF. The CDR3 DNA reads as TGTGCCAGCAGCTGGTCCCGGGACAGGGGGCGGCAAGAGACCCAGTACTTC.

The V and J genes are TRBV19 and TRBJ2-2, with no clear D. Trimming shortened V by 4 bases and J by 1 base, and 10 bases separated the two germline ends. Germline loops: CDR1 LNHDA, CDR2 SQIVND (reference sequence). The CDR3 consists of 15 residues. CDR3: CASSTPSGNTGELFF. CDR3 coding DNA: TGTGCCAGTAGTACCCCCTCCGGGAACACCGGGGAGCTGTTTTTT. Full variable domain (outside the CDR3, taken from reference TRBV19 and TRBJ2-2): DGGITQSPKYLFRKEGQNVTLSCEQNLNHDAMYWYRQDPGQGLRLIYYSQIVNDFQKGDIAEGYSVSREKKESFPLTVTSAQKNPTAFYLCASSTPSGNTGELFFGEGSRLTVL.

This clone was recorded a few times. The chain employs TRBV2 and TRBJ2-1; TRBD2 matches 13 bases. Germline values: CDR1 SNHLY, CDR2 FYNNEI. CDR3 length: 15 residues. V shed 5 bases and J 7 bases; nucleotides not matched to a gene: 5. For the CDR3, the DNA is TGTGCCAGCAGTTGGACTAGCGGGAGTGGAAATGAGCAGTTCTTC. Translation: CASSWTSGSGNEQFF.

This clone appeared a few times. The J gene is TRBJ2-7, the V gene TRBV6-5; 9 bases are a match to TRBD2. The V gene end was trimmed by 3 bases and the J gene end by 6 bases; junction bases not matched to a gene: 6. There are 14 residues in the CDR3. Germline V gene data show CDR1 as MNHEY and CDR2 as SVGAGI. The CDR3 reads CASSYSGSQVEQYF. DNA for the CDR3: TGTGCCAGCAGTTATAGCGGGAGTCAGGTCGAGCAGTACTTC.

The V gene is TRBV20-1, the J gene TRBJ2-7; D is unresolved. Trimming cost V 3 bases and J 6 bases, with 9 bases left between them. Germline assignment: CDR1 DFQATT and CDR2 SNEGSKA (reference sequence). The CDR3 length is 11 residues. The CDR3: CSARARGEQYF. CDR3 sequence (DNA): TGCAGTGCTAGGGCCAGAGGCGAGCAGTACTTC.

In this sample, this clone turned up a few times. V gene TRBV6-1 combines with J gene TRBJ2-1; TRBD2 is a possible D gene (6 bases). V lost 3 bases to trimming and J lost 6 bases, with 12 bases between them. CDR1 is MNHNS, CDR2 SASEGT, per germline. This CDR3 is 14 amino acids long. CDR3 bases: TGTGCCAGCAGTGAGGCCAGACTAGTCAATGAGCAGTTCTTC. Translating it yields CASSEARLVNEQFF.

This clone has just a few counts. The V call is TRBV11-2, the J call TRBJ2-3; D gene ambiguous. Germline loops: CDR1 SGHAT, CDR2 FQNNGV. Trimming took off 7 bases at V and 2 bases at J, with 7 bases between the two ends. The length of the CDR3 is 12 residues. CDR3: CASKTNTDTQYF. CDR3 in DNA: TGTGCCAGCAAGACAAACACAGATACGCAGTATTTT.

Only a few counts were recorded for this clone. The chain uses TRBV29-1 and TRBJ1-3; possibly TRBD1 for D (5 bases). The CDR3 extends over 14 amino acids. Germline V gives CDR1 SQVTM, CDR2 ANQGSEA. Trimming removed 8 bases from V and 2 bases from J, with 16 bases in between. CDR3 residues: CSFQATATGNTIYF. CDR3 DNA: TGCAGCTTCCAAGCGACAGCAACTGGAAACACCATATATTTT. Full variable domain (outside the CDR3, taken from reference TRBV29-1 and TRBJ1-3): SAVISQKPSRDICQRGTSLTIQCQVDSQVTMMFWYRQQPGQSLTLIATANQGSEATYESGFVIDKFPISRPNLTFSTLTVSNMSPEDSSIYLCSFQATATGNTIYFGEGSWLTVV.

In its sample, this clone was seen a few times. The chain combines TRBV7-3 with TRBJ2-1; 9 bases fit TRBD2. Germline-derived CDR1 and CDR2 are SGHTA and FQGTGA. Trimming removed 5 bases from V and 5 bases from J; junction bases left unmatched: 7. This CDR3 is 15 amino acids long. This chain's CDR3 is CASSQALAGHNEQFF. CDR3 nucleotide sequence: TGTGCCAGCAGCCAAGCACTAGCGGGCCACAATGAGCAGTTCTTC. Full variable domain (rest looked up from reference TRBV7-3 and TRBJ2-1): GAGVSQTPSNKVTEKGKYVELRCDPISGHTALYWYRQSLGQGPEFLIYFQGTGAADDSGLPNDRFFAVRPEGSVSTLKIQRTERGDSAVYLCASSQALAGHNEQFFGPGTRLTVL.

This rearrangement joins TRBV7-6 to TRBJ2-7, with 7 bases fitting TRBD1. With 1 base clipped from V and 3 bases from J, the junction kept 6 bases outside the gene matches. Germline CDR1 is SGHVS and CDR2 is FNYEAQ. This CDR3 contains 15 residues. The CDR3, as DNA: TGTGCCAGCAGCTTAGGGCAGGGGGAGAACTACGAGCAGTACTTC. Protein: CASSLGQGENYEQYF.

The rearrangement links TRBV2 to TRBJ1-3; 7 nucleotides line up with TRBD1. Trimming took 7 bases from V and 0 from J; bases not matched to a gene: 6. This CDR3 is built from 15 residues. CDR1 is SNHLY, CDR2 FYNNEI, per germline. The CDR3 here is CASTLGQISGNTIYF. The CDR3 coding sequence is TGTGCCAGCACTTTGGGACAGATCTCTGGAAACACCATATATTTT.

This clone showed up just a few times. V and J are TRBV5-1 and TRBJ1-2; a possible D gene is TRBD1 (6 bases). Germline CDR1 reads SGHRS; CDR2 reads YFSETQ. The V and J ends lost 1 base and 4 bases respectively, with 11 bases between them. The CDR3 loop spans 14 amino acids. The CDR3: CASSLMAQGYGYTF. CDR3 DNA: TGCGCCAGCAGCTTGATGGCACAGGGCTATGGCTACACCTTC.

This clone has a handful of counts. The rearrangement uses TRBV4-2 and TRBJ1-1; possibly TRBD1 for D (5 bases). The CDR3 runs to 15 residues. Trimming stripped 2 bases from V and 1 base from J, with 11 bases between. In germline, CDR1 is LGHNA, CDR2 YNFKEQ. The CDR3 DNA follows: TGTGCCAGCAGCCAACCATGGGGGGAGAACACTGAAGCTTTCTTT. It codes for CASSQPWGENTEAFF.

V is TRBV7-8 and J is TRBJ1-6; D unresolved. Trimming took off 5 bases at V and 5 bases at J, with 16 bases between the two ends. The CDR3 is 16 residues long. The V gene's germline CDR1 is SGHVS and CDR2 FQNEAQ. This chain's CDR3 is CASSPIIYSNNSPLHF. CDR3 coding DNA: TGTGCCAGCAGCCCTATTATTTACAGCAATAATTCACCCCTCCACTTT. Based on the CDR3 plus reference TRBV7-8 and TRBJ1-6, the full variable domain is GAGVSQSPRYKVAKRGQDVALRCDPISGHVSLFWYQQALGQGPEFLTYFQNEAQLDKSGLPSDRFFAERPEGSVSTLKIQRTQQEDSAVYLCASSPIIYSNNSPLHFGNGTRLTVT.

The J gene is TRBJ1-2, the V gene TRBV30; 8 nucleotides line up with TRBD1. V gave up 1 base and J gave up 4 bases; unmatched junction bases: 5. The CDR3 contains 14 residues. Per the germline V gene, CDR1 is GTSNPN and CDR2 is SVGIG (reference sequence). The CDR3 loop reads CAWSGTGLGYGYTF. The CDR3 region has the DNA TGTGCCTGGAGTGGGACAGGGCTGGGCTATGGCTACACCTTC.

The chain is built from TRBV7-2 and TRBJ2-7; no clear D. The CDR3 has 12 residues. Germline assignment: CDR1 SGHTA and CDR2 FQGNSA. Deletions cut 5 bases from V and 0 bases from J, with 5 bases between. The CDR3: CASSPLSYEQYF. The CDR3 DNA sequence: TGTGCCAGCAGCCCTCTCTCCTACGAGCAGTACTTC.

V and J are TRBV4-3 and TRBJ2-3; possibly TRBD1 for D (6 bases). Germline V gives CDR1 LGHNA, CDR2 YSLEER. The ends were cut back, 2 bases at V and 3 bases at J, with 12 bases in the middle. This CDR3 is built from 15 residues. DNA of the CDR3: TGCGCCAGCAGCCAAATACGAACAGGGACAGATACGCAGTATTTT. This sequence encodes CASSQIRTGTDTQYF.